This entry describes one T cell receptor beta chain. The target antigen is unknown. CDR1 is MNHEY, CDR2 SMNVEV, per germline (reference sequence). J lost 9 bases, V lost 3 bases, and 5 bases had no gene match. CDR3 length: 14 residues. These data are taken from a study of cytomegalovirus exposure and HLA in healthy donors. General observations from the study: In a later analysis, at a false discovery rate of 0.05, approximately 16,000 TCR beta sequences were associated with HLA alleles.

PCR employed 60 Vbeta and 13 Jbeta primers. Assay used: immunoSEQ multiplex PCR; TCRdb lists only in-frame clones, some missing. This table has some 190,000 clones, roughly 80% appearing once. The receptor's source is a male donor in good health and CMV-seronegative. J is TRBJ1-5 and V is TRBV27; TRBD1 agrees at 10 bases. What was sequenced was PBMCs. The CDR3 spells CASSLTGGVWPQHF. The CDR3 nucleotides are TGTGCCAGCAGTTTGACAGGGGGCGTTTGGCCCCAGCATTTT.